This T cell receptor (beta chain) was documented in a study of vaccination and CD4 T cells after COVID-19. Study observations and caveats: Sampling was limited to relatively few convalescent patients, with no early post-infection timepoints studied.

Per germline, CDR1 WNHNN and CDR2 SYGVQD (reference sequence). The CDR3 runs to 15 residues. V was trimmed by 4 bases and J by 5 bases, leaving 12 bases between them. Specified treatment: roughly 10-day PBMC culture with coronavirus spike peptide pools or control peptides (ViraFEST assay). With respect to this clonotype: What it binds is not known.

Sequencing of cultured CD4+ T cell DNA used the Oncomine TCR Beta short-read assay. Investigators obtained genomic DNA by extraction from cultured CD4+ T cells. TCRdb re-derived calls from the PCR reads in MiXCR, one entry per CDR3 protein. The sample includes about 15,000 distinct CDR3 sequences, about 53% of them seen just once. This chain joins TRBV10-1 and TRBJ1-6; D is ambiguous. This material consisted of CD4+ T cells from blood, cultured in vitro, taken before SARS-CoV-2 vaccination. The sequence derives from a human donor who had recovered from COVID-19. CDR3 protein: CASSGGSGNNSPLHF. The CDR3 nucleotides read TGCGCCAGCAGTGGTGGATCAGGCAATAATTCACCCCTCCACTTT.